This T cell receptor beta chain was recovered during a study of graft-versus-host responses after intestinal transplantation. At the level of the study: Each patient got anti-thymocyte globulin induction, then tacrolimus and steroids for around three years. Findings and caveats of the study: Early post-transplant falls in HvG clones accompanied the peak levels of circulating GvH clones.

For this clone: What it binds is unknown.

Trimming removed 4 bases from V and 5 bases from J; junction bases left unmatched: 11. The CDR3 loop spans 17 amino acids. Germline V gives CDR1 SGHRS, CDR2 YFSETQ. The table came from immunoSEQ multiplex PCR; TCRdb's copy has only in-frame clones and leaves some out. In the table there are 95,000 to 110,000 clones, 87% of which are singletons. Material: unstimulated CD4+ T cells sorted from spleen or lymph node cells, obtained before intestinal transplant. This receptor was taken from a human donor who received an intestinal transplant. The chain couples TRBV5-1 to TRBJ2-2; 10 positions match TRBD1. Here the CDR3 DNA reads TGCGCCAGCAGCCCAAATTCCCCGGGACAGGGGACCGGGGAGCTGTTTTTT. Translated, it gives CASSPNSPGQGTGELFF. Based on the CDR3 plus reference TRBV5-1 and TRBJ2-2, the full variable domain is KAGVTQTPRYLIKTRGQQVTLSCSPISGHRSVSWYQQTPGQGLQFLFEYFSETQRNKGNFPGRFSGRQFSNSRSEMNVSTLELGDSALYLCASSPNSPGQGTGELFFGEGSRLTVL.